This T cell receptor beta chain comes out of a study of T cells in Graves' hyperthyroidism and ophthalmopathy. Study-level background: Pretreatment peripheral blood was obtained at initial diagnosis. Study-wide findings and caveats: Through a model of 13 V-J features, ophthalmopathy was separated from stable hyperthyroidism. Most thyroid-expanded clonotypes above 0.001 were also found in blood.

Amplification yielded TCR beta CDR3 regions, with RNA transcripts as the source. The HTBI primer set served for first-round RT-PCR of the TCR CDR3. TCRdb processed the multiplex PCR reads anew with MiXCR; each CDR3 protein has one entry. The sample records some 600,000 distinct CDR3 sequences, approximately 15% being singletons. This sample holds PBMCs from approximately 9 ml fresh peripheral blood. This clonotype was counted only a few times. Its antigen remains unidentified. V was pared by 5 bases and J by 10 bases, with 8 bases of the junction left unmatched. Germline CDR1 and CDR2: LNHDA and SQIVND (reference sequence). The CDR3 is made up of 14 amino acids.

The V and J genes are TRBV19 and TRBJ1-1; 12 positions match TRBD1. The sample was blood. This TCR was sampled from a woman aged 25 to 45 with Graves' hyperthyroidism that later progressed to Graves' ophthalmopathy. The CDR3, as DNA: TGTGCCAGTAGTCCACAGGGGACAGGGGGCGTAGCTTTCTTT. Translation gives CASSPQGTGGVAFF.